A single sample is the source of the 32 T cell receptor beta chains below, sequenced in a study of immune cell composition in non-small cell lung cancer. The protocol was immunoSEQ multiplex PCR, while the TCRdb copy is restricted to in-frame clones and leaves out a portion. The sample comprises over 1,500 clones, about 77% of which are singletons, and 9% to 10% rests with the top ten. This sample also appeared in a second study, on CD4 T cells in lung cancer.

The sample comprised lung tumor tissue. These receptors all stem from a human donor with non-small cell lung cancer.

The rearrangement links TRBV7-2 to TRBJ2-5, with 7 bases matching TRBD2. The CDR3 is 16 residues long. Trimming took 1 base from V and 1 from J; bases not matched to a gene: 6. CDR1 is SGHTA, CDR2 FQGNSA, per germline. The CDR3 nucleotides are TGTGCCAGCAGCTTAGGTATCGGCGGGGGCCAAGAGACCCAGTACTTC. Its translation: CASSLGIGGGQETQYF. The full variable domain, its missing parts supplied by reference TRBV7-2 and TRBJ2-5, is GAGVSQSPSNKVTEKGKDVELRCDPISGHTALYWYRQSLGQGLEFLIYFQGNSAPDKSGLPSDRFSAERTGGSVSTLTIQRTQQEDSAVYLCASSLGIGGGQETQYFGPGTRLLVL.

The chain employs TRBV7-9 and TRBJ1-2, with a possible D match to TRBD1 (6 bases). The CDR3 contains 14 residues. Germline lookup yields CDR1 SEHNR and CDR2 FQNEAQ (reference sequence). V gave up 4 bases and J gave up 3 bases, with 12 bases separating them. The CDR3 DNA follows: TGTGCCAGCAGCTCAGGCAGGGGAGACTATGGCTACACCTTC. This encodes CASSSGRGDYGYTF.

V is TRBV11-2 and J is TRBJ2-2, with 12 bases lining up with TRBD1. This CDR3 contains 16 residues. V dropped 6 bases and J dropped 6; count of bases not matched to a gene: 8. The germline V gene has CDR1 SGHAT and CDR2 FQNNGV. The CDR3 coding sequence is TGTGCCAGCAGACCGCCCGGGACAGGGGGCTCCGGGGAGCTGTTTTTT. Its translation is CASRPPGTGGSGELFF.

The V gene is TRBV7-2, the J gene TRBJ2-5, with TRBD2 matching over 15 bases. The CDR3 length is 16 residues. Per the germline V gene, CDR1 is SGHTA and CDR2 is FQGNSA. After removal of 5 bases from V and 2 bases from J, the junction contained 3 bases not matched to a gene. This CDR3 reads CASSEGLAGGQETQYF. The DNA of the CDR3 is TGTGCCAGCAGCGAGGGACTAGCGGGGGGTCAAGAGACCCAGTACTTC.

For the CDR3, the DNA is TGCGCCAGCAGCCAACTCCCTGTTCACAGGAACGAGCAGTACTTC. This codes for CASSQLPVHRNEQYF. V and J are TRBV4-3 and TRBJ2-7, with D possibly TRBD1 on 5 matching bases. Germline CDR1 is LGHNA and CDR2 is YSLEER. Trimming took off 2 bases at V and 5 bases at J, with 16 bases between the two ends. The CDR3 runs 15 residues.

This clone was counted between two and nine times. V gene TRBV4-3 combines with J gene TRBJ1-4; TRBD1 agrees at 8 bases. The CDR3 runs 15 residues. V lost 2 bases to trimming and J lost 8 bases; unmatched junction nucleotides: 7. CDR1 and CDR2 (germline): LGHNA, YSLEER. The CDR3 is CASSQSPGTGEKLFF. For the CDR3, the DNA is TGCGCCAGCAGCCAATCACCCGGGACAGGAGAAAAACTGTTTTTT.

The chain carries TRBV2 and TRBJ1-4; the D gene is possibly TRBD1 (6 bases). The CDR3 runs 13 residues. Germline-derived CDR1 and CDR2 are SNHLY and FYNNEI. The ends were cut back, 4 bases at V and 8 bases at J, with 11 bases in the middle. CDR3 nucleotides: TGTGCCAGCAGTGTTCCTCAGGGGGAAAAACTGTTTTTT. Residues: CASSVPQGEKLFF. The entire variable domain, with the rest obtained from reference TRBV2 and TRBJ1-4, is as follows: EPEVTQTPSHQVTQMGQEVILRCVPISNHLYFYWYRQILGQKVEFLVSFYNNEISEKSEIFDDQFSVERPDGSNFTLKIRSTKLEDSAMYFCASSVPQGEKLFFGSGTQLSVL.

V and J are TRBV9 and TRBJ2-3; tentatively, D is TRBD2 (7 bases). The CDR3 spans 16 residues. Germline values: CDR1 SGDLS, CDR2 YYNGEE. Between the trimmed V and J ends, which lost 0 bases and 0 bases, there was a span of 11 bases. The CDR3 bases are TGTGCCAGCAGCGTAGTTGCGGGGGCCAGCACAGATACGCAGTATTTT. Translation: CASSVVAGASTDTQYF.

The sample holds one count of this clone. The chain carries TRBV29-1 and TRBJ1-3; D call uncertain. CDR3 length: 13 amino acids. Trimming stripped 6 bases from V and 4 bases from J, with 13 bases between. Per the germline V gene, CDR1 is SQVTM and CDR2 is ANQGSEA. The CDR3 DNA reads TGCAGCGTGTCAGTTAAAGAAGGAAACACCATATATTTT. Amino acid sequence: CSVSVKEGNTIYF. The full variable domain, in which reference TRBV29-1 and TRBJ1-3 provide the parts outside the CDR3, is SAVISQKPSRDICQRGTSLTIQCQVDSQVTMMFWYRQQPGQSLTLIATANQGSEATYESGFVIDKFPISRPNLTFSTLTVSNMSPEDSSIYLCSVSVKEGNTIYFGEGSWLTVV.

By share, this clone ranks as large. The chain has TRBV7-9 and TRBJ2-1; TRBD1 matches 8 bases. J gave up 3 bases and V 6 bases, and 7 bases lay outside the gene matches. CDR1 and CDR2 from the germline V gene are SEHNR and FQNEAQ (reference sequence). The CDR3 sequence is 15 residues long. The CDR3 loop reads CASSTDRGFYNEQFF. Written as DNA, the CDR3 is TGTGCCAGCAGTACCGACAGGGGATTCTACAATGAGCAGTTCTTC.

A few counts support this clone. Here the CDR3 reads CASSYGGRSSGYTF. CDR3 nucleotide sequence: TGTGCCAGCAGTTACGGGGGGAGGTCCAGTGGCTACACCTTC. The J gene is TRBJ1-2, the V gene TRBV6-5; possible D gene TRBD1, 5 bases. The CDR3 runs 14 residues. With 2 bases removed from V and 7 bases from J, the gap between germline ends came to 14 bases. Germline values: CDR1 MNHEY, CDR2 SVGAGI.

The chain couples TRBV6-1 to TRBJ1-4; D may be TRBD1 (6 bases). This CDR3 is built from 15 residues. Between the trimmed V and J ends, which lost 6 bases and 8 bases, there was a span of 19 bases. Germline V gene data show CDR1 as MNHNS and CDR2 as SASEGT. The CDR3 region is CASSRTDNKGEKLFF. The CDR3 DNA is TGTGCCAGCAGCCGGACAGATAATAAAGGGGAAAAACTGTTTTTT.

The chain has TRBV7-2 and TRBJ2-3; 8 nucleotides match TRBD2. Germline assignment: CDR1 SGHTA and CDR2 FQGNSA. CDR3 size: 17 residues. With 4 bases clipped from V and 4 bases from J, the junction kept 13 bases outside the gene matches. The CDR3 DNA is TGTGCCAGCAGCTCCCATACGCGGGGGGCTGGCGCAGATACGCAGTATTTT. Encoded protein: CASSSHTRGAGADTQYF. Based on the CDR3 plus reference TRBV7-2 and TRBJ2-3, the full variable domain is GAGVSQSPSNKVTEKGKDVELRCDPISGHTALYWYRQSLGQGLEFLIYFQGNSAPDKSGLPSDRFSAERTGGSVSTLTIQRTQQEDSAVYLCASSSHTRGAGADTQYFGPGTRLTVL.

The chain uses TRBV28 and TRBJ1-2; 8 positions agree with TRBD1. The CDR3 has 15 residues. V shed 5 bases and J 5 bases; nucleotides not matched to a gene: 10. Germline CDR1 is MDHEN and CDR2 is SYDVKM. The CDR3 here is CASSHQGAGEYGYTF. The CDR3 DNA follows: TGTGCCAGCAGTCACCAGGGGGCGGGTGAATATGGCTACACCTTC.

The sample holds one count of this clone. The V gene is TRBV19, the J gene TRBJ2-3, with 13 nucleotides matching TRBD2. This CDR3 comprises 16 residues. CDR1 is LNHDA, CDR2 SQIVND, per germline (reference sequence). Losses at the gene ends were 8 bases for V and 8 bases for J; bases not matched to a gene: 13. Here the CDR3 reads CASSRGTSGERGTQYF. In DNA form, the CDR3 reads TGTGCCAGTTCCCGGGGGACTAGCGGGGAAAGGGGTACGCAGTATTTT.

The J gene is TRBJ2-2, the V gene TRBV6-5; D perhaps matches TRBD2 (6 bases). Germline values: CDR1 MNHEY, CDR2 SVGAGI. Trimming took 2 bases from V and 3 from J, leaving 10 bases between them. The CDR3 covers 15 residues. Here the CDR3 DNA reads TGTGCCAGCAGTTACAACGGACTATACACCGGGGAGCTGTTTTTT. Translated, it gives CASSYNGLYTGELFF.

The genes are TRBV6-5 and TRBJ1-2; 8 bases line up with TRBD1. Per germline, CDR1 MNHEY and CDR2 SVGAGI. V shed 5 bases and J 1 base; nucleotides not matched to a gene: 3. This CDR3 spans 14 amino acids. The DNA of the CDR3 is TGTGCCAGCAGTCGACAGGGGCGTAACTATGGCTACACCTTC. It is translated as CASSRQGRNYGYTF.

V is TRBV6-5 and J is TRBJ2-2; D gene uncertain. The CDR3 contains 12 residues. V was pared by 6 bases and J by 7 bases, with 9 bases between. Germline CDR1 and CDR2: MNHEY and SVGAGI. Here the CDR3 reads CASRRSSGELFF. The CDR3 DNA follows: TGTGCCAGCAGACGCTCGAGCGGGGAGCTGTTTTTT.

V gene TRBV7-2 combines with J gene TRBJ2-7; TRBD2 aligns across 11 bases. Germline V CDR1 and CDR2: SGHTA, FQGNSA. The CDR3 spans 15 residues. Trimming cost V 5 bases and J 4 bases; bases outside gene matches: 7. CDR3 DNA sequence: TGTGCCAGCAGCCAGACTAGCGGGGCTCTGTACGAGCAGTACTTC. Amino acids: CASSQTSGALYEQYF.

The chain joins TRBV11-2 to TRBJ1-2; 7 nucleotides match TRBD1. This CDR3 has 13 residues. CDR1 and CDR2 (germline): SGHAT, FQNNGV. V lost 4 bases to trimming and J lost 10 bases; unmatched junction nucleotides: 9. This CDR3 is CASSSPGQRNYTF. Here the CDR3 DNA reads TGTGCCAGCAGCTCACCGGGACAGCGAAACTACACCTTC.

This chain uses TRBV2 with TRBJ1-2; D might be TRBD1 (5 bases). Germline CDR1 SNHLY, CDR2 FYNNEI. Trimming removed 5 bases at V and 6 bases at J, with 19 bases between. The CDR3 covers 15 residues. The CDR3 nucleotides read TGTGCCAGCAGTTTGATCCAGGGCCGCGGCAATGGCTACACCTTC. It encodes CASSLIQGRGNGYTF.

This clone was detected a few times. This chain connects TRBV5-6 to TRBJ1-1; 9 nucleotides align to TRBD1. The germline CDR1 and CDR2 sequences are SGHDT and YYEEEE. V was clipped by 1 base and J by 2 bases; unmatched bases: 3. This CDR3 has 15 amino acids. The CDR3 spells CASSLRTGVNTEAFF. CDR3 bases: TGTGCCAGCAGCTTGAGGACAGGGGTCAACACTGAAGCTTTCTTT.

This chain links TRBV7-3 with TRBJ2-7, with D possibly TRBD1 on 7 matching bases. This CDR3 region has 13 residues. CDR1 is SGHTA and CDR2 is FQGTGA in the germline V gene. V was trimmed by 2 bases and J by 5 bases, leaving 10 bases between them. In nucleotides, the CDR3 is TGTGCCAGCAGCTTAGCAGGGGGGAACGAGCAGTACTTC. Translated, it gives CASSLAGGNEQYF.

The chain joins TRBV5-6 to TRBJ2-7; D possibly corresponds to TRBD1 (6 bases). Germline values: CDR1 SGHDT, CDR2 YYEEEE. V gave up 3 bases and J gave up 6 bases, with 25 bases separating them. CDR3 size: 17 residues. CDR3: CASSWGVGDTNTVEQYF. In nucleotides, the CDR3 is TGTGCCAGCAGCTGGGGAGTAGGGGACACAAATACCGTCGAGCAGTACTTC.

The V call is TRBV19, the J call TRBJ1-1; D may be TRBD1 (6 bases). Germline values: CDR1 LNHDA, CDR2 SQIVND (reference sequence). The CDR3 is 14 amino acids. V was trimmed by 8 bases and J by 0 bases, leaving 13 bases between them. In DNA form, the CDR3 reads TGTGCCAGTGGGCGGGGGCGAGTGAACACTGAAGCTTTCTTT. It codes for CASGRGRVNTEAFF.

The CDR3 region is CASSSTGQGASAQYF. CDR3 coding DNA: TGTGCCAGCAGTTCAACGGGACAGGGTGCGTCGGCCCAGTACTTC. The chain joins TRBV27 to TRBJ2-5; 9 bases agree with TRBD1. J gave up 9 bases and V 4 bases, and 12 bases lay outside the gene matches. The CDR3 spans 15 residues. CDR1 is MNHEY and CDR2 is SMNVEV in the germline V gene (reference sequence).

The chain uses TRBV5-4 and TRBJ2-3; D not certain. In germline, CDR1 is SGHNT, CDR2 YYREEE (reference sequence). V gave up 3 bases and J gave up 5 bases, with 4 bases separating them. CDR3 length: 11 amino acids. The CDR3: CASSSKDTQYF. The CDR3 coding sequence is TGTGCCAGCAGCTCTAAAGATACGCAGTATTTT.

This rearrangement joins TRBV28 to TRBJ2-2, with TRBD1 as a possible D gene (6 bases). This CDR3 is built from 17 residues. Trimming cost V 1 base and J 5 bases, with 17 bases left between them. The germline CDR1 and CDR2 sequences are MDHEN and SYDVKM. In DNA, the CDR3 is TGTGCCAGCAGTTTATCCGGCAGGGGAGTTAGAACCGGGGAGCTGTTTTTT. This codes for CASSLSGRGVRTGELFF.

The V call is TRBV5-6, the J call TRBJ2-1; D might be TRBD1 (5 bases). Germline assignment: CDR1 SGHDT and CDR2 YYEEEE. The CDR3 covers 18 residues. V was pared by 1 base and J by 0 bases, with 17 bases between. CDR3 sequence reads: CASSLMVFRDSSYNEQFF. DNA of the CDR3: TGTGCCAGCAGCTTGATGGTCTTCCGTGACAGCTCCTACAATGAGCAGTTCTTC.

The V gene is TRBV5-8, the J gene TRBJ1-1, with a weak D call TRBD1 (6 bases). The CDR3 is made up of 15 amino acids. The germline gives CDR1 SGHTS, CDR2 YDEGEE. Deletions cut 3 bases from V and 5 bases from J, with 17 bases between. The CDR3 sequence: CASSSDGGLRTEAFF. CDR3 in DNA: TGTGCCAGCAGCTCGGACGGGGGGCTCAGGACTGAAGCTTTCTTT. The full variable domain, its missing parts supplied by reference TRBV5-8 and TRBJ1-1, is EAGVTQSPTHLIKTRGQQATLRCSPISGHTSVYWYQQALGLGLQFLLWYDEGEERNRGNFPPRFSGRQFPNYSSELNVNALELEDSALYLCASSSDGGLRTEAFFGQGTRLTVV.

This chain connects TRBV4-1 to TRBJ2-5; TRBD2 aligns across 14 bases. This CDR3 spans 19 amino acids. Looked up from germline, CDR1 is MGHRA and CDR2 is YSYEKL. V dropped 3 bases and J dropped 2; count of bases not matched to a gene: 11. The CDR3 spells CASSHPGLAGGPNQETQYF. As DNA, the CDR3 is TGCGCCAGCAGCCACCCCGGACTAGCGGGGGGCCCGAATCAAGAGACCCAGTACTTC.

A single count supports this clone. The chain carries TRBV7-2 and TRBJ2-7, with a tentative D call TRBD2 (5 bases). V was shortened by 1 base and J by 4 bases, with 11 bases between the two germline ends. CDR3 length: 14 residues. Per germline, CDR1 SGHTA and CDR2 FQGNSA. The CDR3 loop reads CASSLDPQRYEQYF. In DNA, the CDR3 is TGTGCCAGCAGCTTAGATCCCCAGCGGTACGAGCAGTACTTC.